This T cell receptor (beta chain) was sequenced in a study of tissue T cells after allogeneic stem cell transplantation. The time point: mouse harvest day 7 after allogeneic transplant. Each mouse received 10^7 T-cell-depleted marrow cells plus 10^6 splenic CD5+ T cells by tail vein. This mouse GVHD model was MHC-mismatched B6 to BALB/c, profiled day 7 or 14. Generated by immunoSEQ multiplex PCR, the TCRdb table keeps only in-frame clones and is missing some. This table holds about 11,000 clones, 35% to 45% found once. Germline loops: CDR1 SNHLY, CDR2 FYNGKV (reference sequence). Trimming shortened V by 3 bases and J by 2 bases, and 7 bases separated the two germline ends. The CDR3 is 13 amino acids. Broader study findings: Which tissue TCRs were alloreactive or antigen-specific was not determined. Some clones might be persisting host cells. TCR repertoires tracked anatomic similarity, regardless of disease or transplant status.

As for this clone: Its antigen remains unknown. Genes and germline are mouse. The read stops 1 residue short of the end of the CDR3; the missing end is completed from the germline J gene.

The V gene is TRBV3, the J gene TRBJ1-2; no firm D call. The source is a female BALB/c mouse given C57BL/6 T cells with graft-versus-host disease after an allogeneic hematopoietic cell transplant. The sequenced material came from skin. CDR3 in amino acids: CASSFLMNSDYTF. The part of the CDR3 DNA that was read is TGTGCCAGCAGCTTCCTCATGAACTCCGACTACACC.